This TCR beta chain was sequenced during a study of identical twins (TCRdb year 2016). About the study as a whole: The study deep-sequenced TCR alpha and beta repertoires from monozygotic twins, unrelated adults of various ages and cord blood to test whether fetal clonotypes persist. Replicate twin experiments were performed at different times using different library preparation protocols to rule out contamination.

The library came from 5' RACE. Sequenced on an Illumina HiSeq 2000. Template switching introduced a universal primer binding site; the final cDNA contained a unique molecular identifier, enabling accurate counting of TCR cDNA molecules. Specific primers in the conserved constant-segment region were used to synthesize first-strand cDNA for TCR alpha and beta chains. To control for contamination, every cDNA library carried two barcodes: a SMART-Mk sample barcode plus Illumina barcodes. TruSeq adapter sequences and Illumina sample barcodes were added in two successive PCR steps. The Illumina HiSeq platform was used with custom primers to sequence TCR alpha and beta cDNA libraries. In the authors' own workflow: MiGEC processed the raw reads to extract unique molecular identifiers, while MiXCR was used to determine the CDR3 positions. Recombination models were inferred per individual with the repgenHMM and IGoR tools using an EM algorithm. Shared clonotype analysis was performed with the tcR package in R, normalizing sharing by the product of cloneset sizes. To study raw recombination free of thymic and clonal selection effects, out-of-frame nonproductive sequences were analyzed. TCRdb trimmed the raw reads at Q25, called clones with MiXCR and kept productive beta chains. Entries are consolidated by CDR3 protein sequence, retaining the most common genes and DNA. TCRdb's processing, not the authors' own work, is the source of the V and J calls. This sample comprises over 200,000 distinct CDR3 sequences, over 9.5% of them detected only once. The ten largest clones capture over 8% of the sample.

Only healthy Caucasian donors were included. Miltenyi CD45RO+ enrichment and human naive T-cell isolation kits were used to isolate memory (CD45RO+) and naive T cells from PBMC. The full study reports these points: Conclusions relied on cross-sectional statistical analysis, since the same donors could not be followed over many years. In monozygotic twins, out-of-frame TCR alpha sharing was systematically underestimated by recombination models, although the models agreed with sharing between unrelated individuals. Abundant cord blood beta clonotypes had fewer insertions, young adult naive repertoires showed a similar but weaker trend, and memory repertoires showed no such trend. In beta out-of-frame sequences, excess twin sharing was weaker, because having fewer shared sequences lowered the signal-to-noise ratio. Compared with coincidental sharing between unrelated individuals, out-of-frame TCR alpha sequences shared between twins had an excess of sequences with low generation probability. Invariant T cells such as MAIT and iNKT could partly confound zero-insertion analyses, although diverse VJ usage argued against such confounding for most clonotypes.

Including cysteine and phenylalanine, the CDR3 has 16 amino acids. Only CDR3 DNA is held: 48 bases, read in frame from base 1. Compared with germline, V lacks 3 bases and J lacks 0 bases; bases without a gene match: 3. CDR1 KGHDR and CDR2 SFDVKD are derived from the germline V gene. On this clonotype itself: The specificity of this receptor is unknown. The record has no base qualities; no much larger clone is one base away.

The TCR sequence derives from a middle-aged man in good health. The rearrangement combines TRBV24-1 with TRBJ2-3, with 9 bases matching TRBD2. What was sequenced was memory T cells sorted from blood. The sample's cell subset or site label, decoded: CD45RO+ enriched T cells. The DNA sequence is TGTGCCACCAGTGATCCGAGCGGGAGGAGCACAGATACGCAGTATTTT. Its protein is CATSDPSGRSTDTQYF.